Listed below are T cell receptor beta chains from one sample, sequenced in a study of CD8 T cells in Susac syndrome. MiXCR, applied by TCRdb to the immunoSEQ multiplex PCR reads, yields one record per CDR3 protein. The data hold about 160,000 distinct CDR3 sequences, with 93% observed a single time. Sequencing was carried out using CD4+ T cells from PBMCs. These receptor sequences come from a human donor in good health. CDR3s include the opening cysteine and the closing phenylalanine or tryptophan. A D gene is named only where the DNA matches it firmly. Size is omitted from some rows. Given values are once, few, many or a class for expanded clones.

CDR3 length	V gene	clone size	D gene	J gene	CDR3 DNA	CDR3 protein
13	TRBV29-1	NA	NA	TRBJ2-7	TGCAGCGTTGATCAAAGTATGGGGGCCGAGCAGTACTTC	CSVDQSMGAEQYF
16	TRBV20-1	NA	NA	TRBJ2-2	TGCAGTGCTAGAGATCGTCGACTAGGGGCCACCGGGGAGCTGTTTTTT	CSARDRRLGATGELFF
15	TRBV3-1	NA	TRBD1	TRBJ1-2	TGTGCCAGCAGCCAGGGACAGGGGTCTTACTATGGCTACACCTTC	CASSQGQGSYYGYTF
19	TRBV6-1	NA	NA	TRBJ1-2	TGTGCCAGCAGTGAATGGGGGGGCGGACCCGGGGACTACACGGGGGGCTACACCTTC	CASSEWGGGPGDYTGGYTF
13	TRBV2	NA	NA	TRBJ2-7	TGTGCCAGCAAACCGGGACGGAACTACGAGCAGTACTTC	CASKPGRNYEQYF
14	TRBV7-8	NA	NA	TRBJ1-2	TGTGCCAGCAGCTTAGCCCCTTTTTTTGGCGGCTACACCTTC	CASSLAPFFGGYTF
13	TRBV20-1	NA	NA	TRBJ1-1	TGCAGTCCCTACCCCGGGGGTAAAACTGAAGCTTTCTTT	CSPYPGGKTEAFF
13	TRBV15	NA	NA	TRBJ1-4	TGTGCCACCAGCAGAGCGGATAATGAAAAACTGTTTTTT	CATSRADNEKLFF
16	TRBV5-1	NA	TRBD2	TRBJ2-3	TGCGCCAGCAGCCCTCGGACTAGCGCTAGCACAGATACGCAGTATTTT	CASSPRTSASTDTQYF
13	TRBV27	NA	NA	TRBJ2-3	TGTGCCAGCAGTTCGGGGGAGTCGGATACGCAGTATTTT	CASSSGESDTQYF
13	TRBV12-3/TRBV12-4	NA	NA	TRBJ1-5	TGTGCCAGCACCCCGAGAGGGGATCAGCCCCAGCATTTT	CASTPRGDQPQHF
13	TRBV29-1	NA	TRBD2	TRBJ2-5	TGCAGCGTTGAACGACTAGCGGAAGAGACCCAGTACTTC	CSVERLAEETQYF
14	TRBV2	once	NA	TRBJ2-2	NA	CASSDWEGPGSCFF
15	TRBV7-9	NA	TRBD1	TRBJ1-1	TGTGCCAGCAGCTTTCGACAGGGGGGAATAGGTGAAGCTTTCTTT	CASSFRQGGIGEAFF
15	TRBV30	NA	NA	TRBJ1-6	TGTGCCTGGTCTGAATTCGGGACAACAAGGTCACCCCTCCACTTT	CAWSEFGTTRSPLHF
15	TRBV2	NA	NA	TRBJ1-1	TGTGCCAGCAGTGGTCCGGGGGCGCGTGGCACTGAAGCTTTCTTT	CASSGPGARGTEAFF
18	TRBV12-3/TRBV12-4	NA	TRBD1	TRBJ2-5	TGTGCCAGCAGTCCCCTCCTCGGCAGGGGGTTCTCTCAGGAGACCCAGTACTTC	CASSPLLGRGFSQETQYF
15	TRBV4-1	NA	NA	TRBJ2-2	TGCGCCAGCAGCCCCGACAGTAGCTGGACCGGGGAGCTGTTTTTT	CASSPDSSWTGELFF
15	TRBV5-6	once	TRBD1	TRBJ1-2	TGTGCCAGCAGCTCGCCGGGACAGGGAAATTCTGGCTACACCTTC	CASSSPGQGNSGYTF
14	TRBV29-1	NA	NA	TRBJ1-2	TGCAGCGTTGAAAGCAGTGGGGGCGGCTATGGCTACACCTTC	CSVESSGGGYGYTF
14	TRBV7-3	NA	TRBD1	TRBJ2-7	TGTGCCAGCAGCTTAGGGAGACAGGGGGCCGAGCAGTACTTC	CASSLGRQGAEQYF
22	TRBV3-1	NA	TRBD2	TRBJ2-1	TGTGCCAGCAGCCTACAGTTGATGACTAGCGGGGGGCAACAGTCCTCCTACAATGAGCAGTTCTTC	CASSLQLMTSGGQQSSYNEQFF
13	TRBV5-1	NA	NA	TRBJ1-1	TGCGCCAGCAGCTTGGCCCCTAACACTGAAGCTTTCTTT	CASSLAPNTEAFF